Below, one T cell receptor beta chain is given with its context. What it binds is unknown. Amplification used 60 Vbeta primers and 13 Jbeta primers. Only in-frame clones appear in the TCRdb table, and some are missing; sequencing was by immunoSEQ multiplex PCR. The sample gives under 250,000 clones, around 73% of which show up once; approximately 3.8% is in the top ten. V gave up 3 bases and J gave up 7 bases; unmatched junction bases: 2. This CDR3 contains 12 residues. Germline-derived CDR1 and CDR2 are SEHNR and FQNEAQ (reference sequence). This sample was included in a study of cytomegalovirus exposure and HLA in healthy donors. Study-wide results and limits: A later analysis linked a missense variant in DCLRE1C to the trimming of TCR beta V and J genes.

The chain couples TRBV7-9 to TRBJ1-1, with 7 bases aligning to TRBD1. The sample taken for sequencing was PBMCs. The receptor was derived from a male donor in good health and CMV-seronegative. The CDR3: CASSFWTGEAFF. CDR3 coding DNA: TGTGCCAGCAGCTTCTGGACAGGTGAAGCTTTCTTT.